The next 3 T cell receptor beta chains were all read from a single sample in a study of preoperative IRX-2 immunotherapy in early breast cancer. As to treatment: preoperative locoregional IRX-2 cytokine immunotherapy. Libraries were prepared by immunoSEQ multiplex PCR; TCRdb keeps only in-frame clonotypes and omits some of them. The sample yields roughly 93,000 clones, 75% to 90% seen once. The sequenced sample was tumor tissue, obtained after IRX-2 immunotherapy. The receptor source for this set is a human donor with breast cancer.

V and J are TRBV7-2 and TRBJ1-3, with TRBD1 matching over 7 bases. V gave up 2 bases and J gave up 0 bases; unmatched junction bases: 4. The CDR3 runs to 16 residues. CDR1 is SGHTA, CDR2 FQGNSA, per germline. CDR3 nucleotide sequence: TGTGCCAGCAGCTTAACGGGACAGAGCTCTGGAAACACCATATATTTT. It yields the protein CASSLTGQSSGNTIYF.

This rearrangement joins TRBV19 to TRBJ1-3, with TRBD1 as a possible D gene (6 bases). The germline V gene encodes CDR1 LNHDA and CDR2 SQIVND (reference sequence). The ends were cut back, 7 bases at V and 0 bases at J, with 16 bases in the middle. The CDR3 extends over 16 amino acids. CDR3 in amino acids: CASNAQGSFSGNTIYF. The CDR3 nucleotides are TGTGCCAGTAACGCCCAGGGGAGCTTCTCTGGAAACACCATATATTTT.

This clone was seen just once. Here the CDR3 DNA reads TGTGCCAGCAGCTATAGACTAGATAACGAGCAGTACTTC. Amino acid sequence: CASSYRLDNEQYF. The chain carries TRBV6-8 and TRBJ2-7; possible D gene TRBD2, 6 bases. In germline, CDR1 is MNHGY, CDR2 SAAAGT. Trimming stripped 6 bases from V and 5 bases from J, with 14 bases between. This CDR3 comprises 13 residues.